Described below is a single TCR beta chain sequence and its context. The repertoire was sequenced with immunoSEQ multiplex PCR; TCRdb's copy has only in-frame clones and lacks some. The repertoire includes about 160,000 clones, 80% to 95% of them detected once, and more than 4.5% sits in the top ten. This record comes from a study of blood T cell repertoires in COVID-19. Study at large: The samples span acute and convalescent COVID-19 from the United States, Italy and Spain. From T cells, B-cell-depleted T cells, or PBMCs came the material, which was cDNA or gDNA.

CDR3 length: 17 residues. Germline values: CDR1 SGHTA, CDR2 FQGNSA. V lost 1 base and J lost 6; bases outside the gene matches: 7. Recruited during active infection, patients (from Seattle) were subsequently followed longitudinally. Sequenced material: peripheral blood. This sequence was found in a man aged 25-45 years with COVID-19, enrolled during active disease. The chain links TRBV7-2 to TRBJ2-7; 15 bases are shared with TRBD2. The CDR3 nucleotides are TGTGCCAGCAGCTTAGGTCGGACTAGCGGGAGGGCCGTCGAGCAGTACTTC. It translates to CASSLGRTSGRAVEQYF. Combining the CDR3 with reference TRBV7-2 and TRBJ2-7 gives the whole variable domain GAGVSQSPSNKVTEKGKDVELRCDPISGHTALYWYRQSLGQGLEFLIYFQGNSAPDKSGLPSDRFSAERTGGSVSTLTIQRTQQEDSAVYLCASSLGRTSGRAVEQYFGPGTRLTVT.